Following are 30 T cell receptor beta chains from one sample sequenced in a study of T-cell memory formation after mild COVID-19. TCRdb redid the calling of the 5' RACE reads with MiXCR, one entry per CDR3 protein. The sample consists of hundreds of thousands of distinct CDR3 sequences, 20% to 30% of them appearing once. The specimen sequenced was PBMCs or a T cell subset sorted from them (not recorded which). The receptors come from an adult woman who had mild COVID-19 (a few samples of this study predate the infection). Cell type and time point are not known.

This rearrangement joins TRBV12-3 or TRBV12-4 to TRBJ1-1; maybe TRBD1 (6 bases). Trimming cost V 8 bases and J 1 base, with 11 bases left between them. This CDR3 region has 13 residues. CDR3 loop: CASGGQTNTEAFF. In DNA, the CDR3 is TGTGCCAGCGGGGGACAAACGAACACTGAAGCTTTCTTT.

This clonotype came up once. V is TRBV5-5 and J is TRBJ2-3; 14 nucleotides align to TRBD2. Germline V CDR1 and CDR2: SGHKS, YYEKEE (reference sequence). The J segment lost 5 bases and the V segment lost 4 bases, leaving 6 bases of the junction unmatched. CDR3 length equals 16 residues. The CDR3 region is CASSPGLAGVQDTQYF. As DNA, the CDR3 is TGTGCCAGCAGCCCGGGACTAGCGGGAGTACAAGATACGCAGTATTTT.

The CDR3 sequence is CATSRRLGLAEYNEQFF. CDR3 DNA sequence: TGTGCCACCAGCAGGCGACTGGGACTAGCGGAATACAATGAGCAGTTCTTC. This chain uses TRBV15 with TRBJ2-1; 11 bases match TRBD2. The CDR3 runs to 17 residues. The junction had 8 bases not matched to a gene; V was cut back by 3 bases and J by 4 bases. Germline loops: CDR1 LNHNV, CDR2 YYDKDF (reference sequence).

This clonotype showed up many times. The rearrangement joins TRBV5-6 to TRBJ1-2; 7 bases agree with TRBD1. J gave up 4 bases and V 5 bases, and 11 bases lay outside the gene matches. CDR3 size: 15 residues. Germline assignment: CDR1 SGHDT and CDR2 YYEEEE. DNA for the CDR3: TGTGCCAGCAGTCCAACCGGGACAGTACTCTATGGCTACACCTTC. The encoded protein is CASSPTGTVLYGYTF.

The chain combines TRBV6-2 or TRBV6-3 with TRBJ2-2; 7 nucleotides match TRBD2. Germline CDR1 MNHEY, CDR2 SVGEGT. The CDR3 is made up of 15 amino acids. The J segment lost 3 bases and the V segment lost 6 bases, leaving 7 bases of the junction unmatched. The DNA for the CDR3 is TGTGCCAGCAGGGTCGGGAGGTCGTACACCGGGGAGCTGTTTTTT. It specifies CASRVGRSYTGELFF.

The V and J genes are TRBV6-6 and TRBJ2-6, with no clear D. This CDR3 spans 11 amino acids. The V gene's germline CDR1 is MNHNY and CDR2 SVGAGI (reference sequence). Trimming took off 7 bases at V and 11 bases at J, with 9 bases between the two ends. The CDR3 coding sequence is TGTGCCAGCACCCATGGGGACGTCCTGACTTTC. It is translated as CASTHGDVLTF.

The chain couples TRBV7-9 to TRBJ2-3; 8 bases agree with TRBD2. Germline trimming cut 7 bases from V and 2 bases from J; bases unmatched to any gene: 8. There are 15 residues in the CDR3. CDR1 and CDR2 from the germline V gene are SEHNR and FQNEAQ (reference sequence). CDR3 bases: TGTGCCAGCAACGTACTAGCGGTGAACACAGATACGCAGTATTTT. Translation: CASNVLAVNTDTQYF.

In this sample, this clonotype turned up a few times. This chain joins TRBV4-3 and TRBJ1-1, with 7 bases aligning to TRBD1. CDR1 is LGHNA and CDR2 is YSLEER in the germline V gene. The V and J ends lost 0 bases and 0 bases, in that order; junction bases with no gene match: 10. The CDR3 extends over 18 amino acids. CDR3 residues: CASSQDPRPTGVNTEAFF. The CDR3, as DNA: TGCGCCAGCAGCCAAGATCCCCGGCCAACAGGGGTGAACACTGAAGCTTTCTTT.

The chain employs TRBV12-3 or TRBV12-4 and TRBJ2-5, with 9 nucleotides matching TRBD1. The CDR3 is 15 amino acids. J gave up 3 bases and V 6 bases, and 8 bases lay outside the gene matches. This CDR3 is CASRDLTGGEETQYF. CDR3 DNA: TGTGCCAGCAGAGATCTGACAGGGGGGGAAGAGACCCAGTACTTC.

In its sample, this clonotype was seen a few times. V and J are TRBV3-1 and TRBJ2-1, with TRBD2 identical over 7 bases. The CDR3 consists of 15 residues. CDR1 and CDR2 (germline): LGHDT, YNNKEL (reference sequence). The junction had 3 bases not matched to a gene; V was cut back by 1 base and J by 3 bases. The CDR3 DNA reads TGTGCCAGCAGCCAAGGTCCTAGCGGCTACAATGAGCAGTTCTTC. Residues: CASSQGPSGYNEQFF.

This clonotype was seen a handful of times. V and J are TRBV29-1 and TRBJ1-1; no clear D gene. The CDR3 has 16 residues. CDR1 is SQVTM and CDR2 is ANQGSEA in the germline V gene. Here the CDR3 reads CTTSGVSSGMNTEAFF. The CDR3 coding sequence is TGCACCACCAGCGGGGTGAGTAGTGGAATGAACACTGAAGCTTTCTTT.

This clonotype was found a few times. The rearrangement links TRBV4-2 to TRBJ2-1; TRBD2 matches at 15 bases. Trimming at V came to 1 base and at J to 0 bases, leaving 10 bases not matched to a gene. There are 21 residues in the CDR3. Germline CDR1 and CDR2: LGHNA and YNFKEQ. CDR3 bases: TGTGCCAGCAGCCAAGGTGAAACCGGGACTAGCGGGGGGCTCTCCTACAATGAGCAGTTCTTC. Amino acid sequence: CASSQGETGTSGGLSYNEQFF.

V and J are TRBV11-3 and TRBJ2-7; no definite D call. Germline CDR1 reads SGHNT; CDR2 reads YENEEA. This CDR3 contains 15 residues. Between the trimmed V and J ends, which lost 0 bases and 4 bases, there was a span of 13 bases. The CDR3 sequence: CASSLDPLGRYEQYF. The CDR3 nucleotides are TGTGCCAGCAGCTTAGATCCGCTAGGACGGTACGAGCAGTACTTC.

The sample holds a few counts of this clonotype. The chain couples TRBV4-1 to TRBJ2-5; 8 bases line up with TRBD2. With 2 bases clipped from V and 5 bases from J, the junction kept 10 bases outside the gene matches. Germline values: CDR1 MGHRA, CDR2 YSYEKL. This CDR3 has 16 amino acids. The CDR3, as DNA: TGCGCCAGCAGCCAATACATAGCGGGGAGTCGGGAGACCCAGTACTTC. It is translated as CASSQYIAGSRETQYF.

At least ten counts were recorded for this clonotype. The chain couples TRBV10-2 to TRBJ2-2; 10 bases map to TRBD1. This CDR3 is 17 amino acids long. J lost 8 bases, V lost 8 bases, and 17 bases had no gene match. Germline V gene sequence: CDR1 WSHSY, CDR2 SAAADI. This chain's CDR3 is CASAPMGDRGDPGELFF. CDR3 DNA sequence: TGCGCCAGCGCCCCCATGGGGGACAGGGGAGATCCTGGGGAGCTGTTTTTT.

This clonotype appeared a few times. This chain links TRBV5-1 with TRBJ2-7; TRBD1 agrees at 7 bases. CDR1 is SGHRS, CDR2 YFSETQ, per germline. V lost 7 bases to trimming and J lost 3 bases; unmatched junction nucleotides: 10. The CDR3 spans 14 residues. The CDR3 nucleotides are TGCGCCAGCTCCCCCGGGACAGTCGACTACGAGCAGTACTTC. Protein sequence: CASSPGTVDYEQYF.

This clonotype has a single count. The chain carries TRBV12-3 or TRBV12-4 and TRBJ2-7; 9 positions match TRBD2. The CDR3 consists of 16 residues. Unmatched junction bases numbered 14, after V lost 4 bases and J lost 7 bases. CDR3 amino acids: CASSSDFSGRSGEQYF. CDR3 bases: TGTGCCAGCAGTTCGGACTTTAGCGGGAGATCCGGTGAGCAGTACTTC.

This clonotype was observed a handful of times. The chain has TRBV24-1 and TRBJ2-1; D tentatively reads TRBD1 or TRBD2 (5 bases each). CDR1 KGHDR and CDR2 SFDVKD come from the germline V gene. This CDR3 contains 16 residues. Trimming removed 0 bases from V and 8 bases from J, with 16 bases in between. CDR3 DNA sequence: TGTGCCACCAGTGATTTGGGTGCAGGGAGTTTGGATGAGCAGTTCTTC. Translating gives CATSDLGAGSLDEQFF.

This clonotype came up a few times. The CDR3, as DNA: TGCAGTGCTAGAGAGCCCCGATTAGGCGAGCAGTACTTC. Amino acids: CSAREPRLGEQYF. The V and J genes are TRBV20-1 and TRBJ2-7; D gene ambiguous. Trimming removed 0 bases at V and 6 bases at J, with 12 bases between. This CDR3 is 13 amino acids long. From germline, CDR1 is DFQATT and CDR2 SNEGSKA (reference sequence).

This sequence joins TRBV2 and TRBJ1-2, with 10 bases matching TRBD1. V lost 10 bases, J lost 7 bases, and 6 bases stayed unmatched. Germline CDR1 SNHLY, CDR2 FYNNEI. The CDR3 runs to 12 residues. The CDR3 sequence is CATPDRGFGYTF. Here the CDR3 DNA reads TGTGCCACTCCGGACAGGGGGTTTGGCTACACCTTC.

The table lists this clonotype with many counts. The V call is TRBV7-2, the J call TRBJ2-1; possibly TRBD1 for D (5 bases). Looked up from germline, CDR1 is SGHTA and CDR2 is FQGNSA. The germline V and J ends were trimmed by 5 bases and 2 bases, with 13 bases remaining between them. CDR3 length: 15 amino acids. CDR3 nucleotides: TGTGCCAGCAGCCCGCAGGGTGCCCCCTACAATGAGCAGTTCTTC. It codes for CASSPQGAPYNEQFF.

In its sample, this clonotype was seen many times. V usage is TRBV7-2 and J usage is TRBJ2-7; perhaps D is TRBD1 or TRBD2 (6 bases each). Germline CDR1 is SGHTA and CDR2 is FQGNSA. Trimming took 0 bases from V and 2 from J, leaving 8 bases between them. This CDR3 is built from 14 residues. The CDR3 protein is CASSLAGGTYEQYF. The CDR3 nucleotides read TGTGCCAGCAGCTTAGCGGGGGGCACCTACGAGCAGTACTTC.

There are a few counts of this clonotype. V usage is TRBV7-9 and J usage is TRBJ2-1, with 10 bases matching TRBD2. Germline V gene lookup returns CDR1 SEHNR and CDR2 FQNEAQ (reference sequence). The CDR3 extends over 14 amino acids. V lost 5 bases to trimming and J lost 7 bases; unmatched junction nucleotides: 5. The CDR3 sequence is CASSPGTSENEQFF. Here the CDR3 DNA reads TGTGCCAGCAGCCCAGGGACTAGCGAGAATGAGCAGTTCTTC.

As DNA, the CDR3 is TGTGCCAGCAGTTTATCCTTGGACCAAGCCTACGAGCAGTACTTC. Its protein is CASSLSLDQAYEQYF. The rearrangement uses TRBV28 and TRBJ2-7; no reliable D call. The CDR3 covers 15 residues. Germline CDR1 and CDR2: MDHEN and SYDVKM. Trimming left V 1 base short and J 2 bases short, with 12 bases between.

In its sample, this clonotype was seen a few times. This rearrangement joins TRBV29-1 to TRBJ2-1; perhaps D is TRBD1 or TRBD2 (5 bases each). The CDR3 covers 14 residues. Trimming left V 6 bases short and J 6 bases short, with 18 bases between. CDR1 SQVTM and CDR2 ANQGSEA come from the germline V gene. The CDR3 DNA reads as TGCAGCGTGGCGGGTCTCGAGGGGTTCAATGAGCAGTTCTTC. The encoded protein is CSVAGLEGFNEQFF.

The table lists this clonotype with many counts. This rearrangement joins TRBV12-3 or TRBV12-4 to TRBJ2-1; D unresolved. This CDR3 contains 12 residues. Between the trimmed V and J ends, which lost 6 bases and 5 bases, there was a span of 8 bases. The CDR3 loop reads CASRQRDNEQFF. CDR3 coding DNA: TGTGCCAGCAGACAGAGAGACAATGAGCAGTTCTTC.

CDR3 amino acids: CASSLALVNEQFF. The CDR3 DNA is TGCGCCAGCAGCTTGGCACTAGTCAATGAGCAGTTCTTC. V and J are TRBV5-1 and TRBJ2-1; TRBD2 might be the D (5 bases). Germline V lookup: CDR1 SGHRS, CDR2 YFSETQ. The CDR3 sequence is 13 residues long. Between the trimmed V and J ends, which lost 0 bases and 6 bases, there was a span of 7 bases. The variable domain in full, with the rest retrieved from reference TRBV5-1 and TRBJ2-1, is KAGVTQTPRYLIKTRGQQVTLSCSPISGHRSVSWYQQTPGQGLQFLFEYFSETQRNKGNFPGRFSGRQFSNSRSEMNVSTLELGDSALYLCASSLALVNEQFFGPGTRLTVL.

The chain is built from TRBV7-6 and TRBJ2-7; D may be TRBD1 (5 bases). Between the trimmed V and J ends, which lost 3 bases and 0 bases, there was a span of 6 bases. The CDR3 sequence is 13 residues long. The V gene's germline CDR1 is SGHVS and CDR2 FNYEAQ. CDR3 in DNA: TGTGCCAGCAGCTTCGACAGCTCCTACGAGCAGTACTTC. Translation gives CASSFDSSYEQYF.

The V gene is TRBV7-3, the J gene TRBJ1-1; D not certain. Trimming took 0 bases from V and 1 from J, leaving 12 bases between them. The length of the CDR3 is 16 residues. Germline assignment: CDR1 SGHTA and CDR2 FQGTGA. CDR3 protein: CASSLTPQRQNTEAFF. The DNA of the CDR3 is TGTGCCAGCAGCTTAACCCCGCAGAGGCAGAACACTGAAGCTTTCTTT. The full variable domain, its missing parts supplied by reference TRBV7-3 and TRBJ1-1, is GAGVSQTPSNKVTEKGKYVELRCDPISGHTALYWYRQSLGQGPEFLIYFQGTGAADDSGLPNDRFFAVRPEGSVSTLKIQRTERGDSAVYLCASSLTPQRQNTEAFFGQGTRLTVV.

This rearrangement joins TRBV5-5 to TRBJ1-2; TRBD1 is a possible D gene (5 bases). Deletions cut 4 bases from V and 9 bases from J, with 22 bases between. CDR1 SGHKS and CDR2 YYEKEE come from the germline V gene (reference sequence). The length of the CDR3 is 15 residues. CDR3 coding DNA: TGTGCCAGCAGCGCAATCCGACAGTCTCCAGGGCGCTACACCTTC. Its protein product is CASSAIRQSPGRYTF.